The next 3 T cell receptor beta chains were all read from a single sample in a study of T cell responses to AZD1222 COVID-19 vaccine. Repertoires were generated with immunoSEQ multiplex PCR, while TCRdb's copy carries only in-frame clones and drops some. The table shows over 50,000 clones, with around 84% occurring only once. Source: peripheral blood, taken on day 0 of AZD1222 vaccination. These TCRs come from an adult in good health.

The chain combines TRBV3-1 (or the pseudogene TRBV3-2) with TRBJ2-5; D unclear. CDR3 length equals 12 residues. Trimming shortened V by 0 bases and J by 7 bases, and 6 bases separated the two germline ends. Germline V gives CDR1 LGHDT, CDR2 YNNKEL (reference sequence). CDR3 in DNA: TGTGCCAGCAGCCAAGATGTTGGGACCCAGTACTTC. Protein: CASSQDVGTQYF.

This clone was seen only a few times. The rearrangement links TRBV3-1 (or the pseudogene TRBV3-2) to TRBJ1-5; D unresolved. The CDR3 is made up of 13 amino acids. Per germline, CDR1 LGHDT and CDR2 YNNKEL (reference sequence). The V end lost 2 bases, the J end lost 4 bases, and 6 bases lay between the germline ends. Here the CDR3 reads CASSQHGNQPQHF. The CDR3 nucleotides are TGTGCCAGCAGCCAACATGGGAATCAGCCCCAGCATTTT.

This clone has just one count. The V gene is TRBV5-1, the J gene TRBJ2-7; TRBD2 matches 12 bases. V lost 4 bases to trimming and J lost 4 bases; unmatched junction nucleotides: 6. The CDR3 is made up of 15 amino acids. Germline values: CDR1 SGHRS, CDR2 YFSETQ. The CDR3 region has the DNA TGCGCCAGCAGCACCTTGACTAGCGGGAGATACGAGCAGTACTTC. It yields the protein CASSTLTSGRYEQYF.